This TCR beta chain was sequenced for a study of shared clonotypes between healthy human individuals. Sequencing was performed on unsorted PBMC DNA using ten immunoSEQ deep assay plates. Methods used by the authors: Without quality scores, immunoSEQ junctional reads could not be filtered like full-length reads. TCRdb keeps only in-frame clones here, not all; method: immunoSEQ multiplex PCR. That table furnishes V, J and clone size, whereas the DNA furnished D and trimming. The sample contains about 490,000 clones, over 70% of which appear only once. Study-level results: Sequencing depth was predicted to influence how clonotypes are shared among donors. The study drew on few donors, limiting represented genetic and exposure-history diversity.

The CDR3 extends over 15 amino acids. Trimming shortened V by 3 bases and J by 1 base, and 11 bases separated the two germline ends. Per the germline V gene, CDR1 is SEHNR and CDR2 is FQNEAQ (reference sequence). Worth noting for this clone: Its antigen is undetermined.

The sequenced sample consisted of PBMCs. V gene TRBV7-9 combines with J gene TRBJ2-3; tentatively, D is TRBD1 (5 bases). This sequence was found in a woman aged 40 to 50 in good health. Some clones in this sample may be carry-over from other donors' samples. CDR3 nucleotides: TGTGCCAGCAGCTTTCTTGGCAGGGGCACAGATACGCAGTATTTT. Translation gives CASSFLGRGTDTQYF.